A selection of T cell receptor beta chains follows, all from one sample in a study of T cell clusters in autoimmune cytopenias. Using the multiplex PCR reads, TCRdb records one entry per CDR3 protein without DNA. The sample table includes 5,000 to 6,500 distinct CDR3 sequences. The same specimen was also included in a second study, on T cell repertoires in aging, cancer and after chemotherapy.

The sequencing input was peripheral blood. These receptors all come from a human donor in good health. Both conserved end residues are part of each CDR3. Size values are once, few and many counts, or a class for expanded clones, and some rows have none.

v_call,j_call,clone_size,cdr3_aa
TRBV5-4,TRBJ1-4,medium-sized,CASSLWTGSEKLFF
TRBV29-1,TRBJ1-5,.,CSGTEGVGQPQHF
TRBV10-2,TRBJ2-1,.,CASTQDRVNEQFF
TRBV6-1,TRBJ2-6,.,CASSKGQGRVGANVLTF
TRBV7-9,TRBJ2-3,.,CASSLSGNTDTQYF
TRBV6-6,TRBJ2-7,medium-sized,CASSSGLYPSDEQYF
TRBV5-6,TRBJ2-7,medium-sized,CASSDPGRPYEQYF
TRBV11-1,TRBJ2-7,.,CASSYGPLTSEQYF
TRBV18,TRBJ1-4,.,CASSREVGEKLFF
TRBV30,TRBJ2-5,.,CAWSGQGETQYF
TRBV7-2,TRBJ2-1,.,CASSMYRGLAGSNEQFF
TRBV19,TRBJ2-7,.,CASSRTGGSYEQYF
TRBV15,TRBJ2-1,medium-sized,CATSRGGIEGNEQFF
TRBV27,TRBJ2-2,.,CATSTRTGTGELFF
TRBV6-2/TRBV6-3,TRBJ2-1,.,CASRGSRYNEQFF
TRBV7-6,TRBJ1-3,.,CASSQVPGAVGNTIYF
TRBV27,TRBJ2-6,.,CASSTGTGYSGANVLTF
TRBV10-3,TRBJ2-1,.,CAISESKGSGRLGNEQFF
TRBV18,TRBJ2-1,.,CASSPRESMAEQFF
TRBV29-1,TRBJ2-5,medium-sized,CSVKPTGPIGKAQYF
TRBV28,TRBJ2-2,.,CASRGGLAGVRATGELFF
TRBV6-2/TRBV6-3,TRBJ1-1,.,CASSYRGGAEAFF
TRBV19,TRBJ2-5,.,CASSWDLTSQETQYF
TRBV5-5,TRBJ1-1,medium-sized,CASTRTGRDTEAFF
TRBV6-2/TRBV6-3,TRBJ2-3,.,CASSRLAGEGTDTQYF
TRBV19,TRBJ2-5,.,CASSQDASQETQYF
TRBV19,TRBJ2-1,medium-sized,CASSIQVGLAGGLFF
TRBV7-9,TRBJ2-1,.,CASSLRREAFF
TRBV6-5,TRBJ2-7,.,CASSYGAGAVYEQYF
TRBV11-1,TRBJ2-7,medium-sized,CASSLSRDRGREQYF
TRBV6-2/TRBV6-3,TRBJ2-1,.,CASSRVSGEQFF
TRBV5-1,TRBJ2-1,.,CASSLWLAGDNEQFF
TRBV15,TRBJ2-5,.,CATSRQKSGETQYF
TRBV19,TRBJ1-6,.,CASSSGTGGASYNSPLHF
TRBV6-2/TRBV6-3,TRBJ2-5,.,CASRRLGPQGAQYF
TRBV30,TRBJ2-5,medium-sized,CAWSPGGGGRETQYF
TRBV28,TRBJ2-2,.,CASNLWGGSVTGELFF
TRBV18,TRBJ2-3,.,CASSPGTSGSTDTQYF
TRBV18,TRBJ2-3,.,CASSLLIRAQYF
TRBV6-5,TRBJ2-7,.,CASRKTGTYEQYF
TRBV19,TRBJ1-3,.,CASRQGSAGNTIYF
TRBV12-3/TRBV12-4,TRBJ2-3,.,CASTPRGQVLRTQYF
TRBV6-5,TRBJ1-4,.,CASGRDTPNEKLFF
TRBV30,TRBJ2-5,.,CAWTSGQETQYF
TRBV24-1,TRBJ2-2,.,CATRPGQGNTGELFF
TRBV29-1,TRBJ2-1,.,CSVGPLAGGPSDNEQFF
TRBV5-4,TRBJ2-1,.,CASSLGGAGGYVNNEQFF
TRBV6-6,TRBJ1-1,.,CASTKRWGSYENTEAFF
TRBV29-1,TRBJ2-1,.,CSVEQGLAGEQFF
TRBV5-6,TRBJ2-1,.,CASSLVLAGTPHEQFF
TRBV5-4,TRBJ2-7,.,CASSEGLAKIYEQYF
TRBV6-5,TRBJ2-7,.,CASSPLGERGYEQYF
TRBV6-2/TRBV6-3,TRBJ1-2,.,CASNRREAGYTF
TRBV5-1,TRBJ2-7,.,CASSLTSGYEQYF
TRBV5-5,TRBJ2-7,.,CASSLALAGGYEQYF